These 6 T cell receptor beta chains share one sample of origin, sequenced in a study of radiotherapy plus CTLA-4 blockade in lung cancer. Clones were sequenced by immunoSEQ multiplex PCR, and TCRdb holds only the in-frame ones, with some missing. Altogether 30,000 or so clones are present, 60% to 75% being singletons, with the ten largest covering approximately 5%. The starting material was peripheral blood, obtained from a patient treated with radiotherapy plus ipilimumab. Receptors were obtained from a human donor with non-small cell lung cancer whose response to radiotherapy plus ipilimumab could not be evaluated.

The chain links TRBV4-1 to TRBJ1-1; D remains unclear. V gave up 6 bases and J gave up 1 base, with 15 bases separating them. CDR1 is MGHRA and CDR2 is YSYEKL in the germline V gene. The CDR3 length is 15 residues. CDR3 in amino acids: CASSPRGQTNTEAFF. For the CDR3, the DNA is TGCGCCAGCAGTCCAAGAGGTCAAACGAACACTGAAGCTTTCTTT.

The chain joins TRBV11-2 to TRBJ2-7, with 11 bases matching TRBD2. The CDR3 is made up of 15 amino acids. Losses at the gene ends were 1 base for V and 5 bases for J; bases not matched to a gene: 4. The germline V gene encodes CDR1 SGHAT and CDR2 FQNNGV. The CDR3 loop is CASSLVTSGRNEQYF. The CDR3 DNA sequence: TGTGCCAGCAGCTTAGTAACTAGCGGGAGAAACGAGCAGTACTTC.

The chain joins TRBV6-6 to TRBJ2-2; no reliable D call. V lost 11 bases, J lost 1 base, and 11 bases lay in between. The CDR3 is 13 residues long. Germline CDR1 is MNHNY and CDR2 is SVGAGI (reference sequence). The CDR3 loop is CASARRNTGELFF. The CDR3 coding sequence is TGTGCCTCCGCCAGGCGGAACACCGGGGAGCTGTTTTTT.

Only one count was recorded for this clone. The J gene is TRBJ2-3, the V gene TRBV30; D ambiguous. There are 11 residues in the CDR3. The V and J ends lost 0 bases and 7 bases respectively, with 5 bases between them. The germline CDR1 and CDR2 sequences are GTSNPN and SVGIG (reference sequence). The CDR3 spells CAWSVAYTQYF. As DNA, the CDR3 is TGTGCCTGGAGTGTAGCGTATACGCAGTATTTT.

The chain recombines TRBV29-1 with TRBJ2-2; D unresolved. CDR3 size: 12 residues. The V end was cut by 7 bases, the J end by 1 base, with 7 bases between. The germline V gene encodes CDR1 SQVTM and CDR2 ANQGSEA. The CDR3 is CSGRQNTGELFF. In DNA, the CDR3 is TGCAGCGGTAGACAGAACACCGGGGAGCTGTTTTTT.

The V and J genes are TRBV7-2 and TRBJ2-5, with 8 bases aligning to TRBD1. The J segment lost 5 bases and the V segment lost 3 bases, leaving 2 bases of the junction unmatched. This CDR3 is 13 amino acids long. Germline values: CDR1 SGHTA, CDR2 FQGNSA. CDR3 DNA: TGTGCCAGCAGCTTCAGGGGGCAGGAGACCCAGTACTTC. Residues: CASSFRGQETQYF.